The clone carrying this T cell receptor (beta chain) has a count of ten or more. This sample was taken from a study of CD8 T cells in ankylosing spondylitis. Germline lookup yields CDR1 MNHEY and CDR2 SVGEGT. This CDR3 has 15 amino acids. V dropped 7 bases and J dropped 5 bases, with 20 bases sitting between them. From the 5' RACE reads, TCRdb called clonotypes with MiXCR, one entry per CDR3 protein. The table lists 150,000 to 200,000 distinct CDR3 sequences, about 9.9% of them singletons. The sequence came from a male donor with ankylosing spondylitis or in good health (not recorded which). The specimen was blood, either unsorted or a sorted T cell fraction (not recorded which). This chain uses TRBV6-2 or TRBV6-3 with TRBJ2-5; D may be TRBD2 (5 bases). The CDR3, as DNA: TGTGCCAGCACCAGACCCGGACTCGATGGGGAGACCCAGTACTTC. This sequence encodes CASTRPGLDGETQYF.